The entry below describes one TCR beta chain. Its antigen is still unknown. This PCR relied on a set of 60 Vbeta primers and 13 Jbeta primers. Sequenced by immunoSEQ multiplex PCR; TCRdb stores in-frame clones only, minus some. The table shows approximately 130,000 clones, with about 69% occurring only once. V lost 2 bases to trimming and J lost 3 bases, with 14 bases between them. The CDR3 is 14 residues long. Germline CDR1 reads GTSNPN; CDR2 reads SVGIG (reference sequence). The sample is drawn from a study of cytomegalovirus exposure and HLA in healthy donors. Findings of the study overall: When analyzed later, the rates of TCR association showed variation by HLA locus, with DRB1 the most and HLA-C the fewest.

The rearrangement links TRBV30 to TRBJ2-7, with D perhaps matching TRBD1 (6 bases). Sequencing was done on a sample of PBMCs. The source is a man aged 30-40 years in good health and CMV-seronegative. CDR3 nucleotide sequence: TGTGCCTGGAGTCTGGGGGCGCATCTCTACGAGCAGTACTTC. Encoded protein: CAWSLGAHLYEQYF.